Here is one T cell receptor beta chain with its context. This specimen belongs to a study of T cell changes during pregnancy in multiple sclerosis. V gave up 8 bases and J gave up 0 bases, with 13 bases separating them. Per the germline V gene, CDR1 is SEHNR and CDR2 is FQNEAQ (reference sequence). This CDR3 comprises 15 residues. Assay: immunoSEQ multiplex PCR; the TCRdb copy retains only in-frame clones and omits some. The data show 45,000 to 55,000 clones, 85% to 90% seen once. Material: peripheral blood, obtained in the first trimester of pregnancy. The chain couples TRBV7-9 to TRBJ2-2, with unresolved D. This receptor was obtained from a female donor in good health, enrolled as a control in a pregnancy study. CDR3 sequence: CASGSGAANTGELFF. CDR3 DNA: TGTGCCAGCGGCTCAGGCGCCGCGAACACCGGGGAGCTGTTTTTT.